This T cell receptor (beta chain) was identified during a study of T cells in Graves' hyperthyroidism and ophthalmopathy. RNA transcripts provided the source from which TCR beta CDR3 regions were amplified. The HTBI primer set was used in a first-round RT-PCR of the TCR CDR3. TCRdb ran MiXCR on the multiplex PCR reads and lists one entry per CDR3 protein. The table includes about 560,000 distinct CDR3 sequences, 12% to 15% detected once. Uncontrolled infection, other autoimmune disease, pregnancy or lactation led to exclusion. Out of more than 8 ml of fresh peripheral blood came the PBMCs. Comment on this clonotype: Antigen specificity is unknown.

The germline V and J ends were trimmed by 6 bases and 4 bases, with 13 bases remaining between them. CDR3 size: 13 residues. Germline lookup yields CDR1 MGHDK and CDR2 SYGVNS. Notes on the study in general: Prediction of ophthalmopathy progression came a median approximately 6.5 months pre-onset.

The specimen sequenced was blood. The chain has TRBV25-1 and TRBJ2-7; unclear D gene. This sequence was found in a woman in her thirties or forties with Graves' hyperthyroidism. The CDR3: CASRDTGRYEQYF. CDR3 in DNA: TGTGCCAGCAGAGATACGGGCCGATACGAGCAGTACTTC.